These 7 T cell receptor beta chains share one sample of origin, sequenced in a study of cytomegalovirus exposure and HLA in healthy donors (dated by TCRdb to the late 2010s). Receptor amplification or capture employed the immunoSEQ multiplex PCR assay. A mixture of 60 forward primers for TCR Vbeta segments and 13 reverse primers for TCR Jbeta segments was used in the multiplex PCR. What TCRdb holds here is the immuneACCESS table cut down to in-frame rearrangements. Part of the clones is not present; checked against another copy, under half of the missing clones reflect an unresolved V gene, and the others are unexplained. The sample data list roughly 200,000 clones, and roughly a tenth of these were observed just once. Of the sample, 1% to 1.5% falls within the top ten clones. The sample comprised PBMCs. All receptors come from a young woman in good health and CMV-seropositive.

This clone was found a few times. The chain joins TRBV5-6 to TRBJ2-7; 9 bases match TRBD1. J was trimmed by 3 bases and V by 0 bases; bases with no gene match: 4. The CDR3 extends over 15 amino acids. The germline CDR1 and CDR2 sequences are SGHDT and YYEEEE. CDR3 in amino acids: CASSLGGQGIYEQYF. The CDR3 nucleotides are TGTGCCAGCAGCTTGGGTGGACAGGGGATCTACGAGCAGTACTTC.

The chain recombines TRBV2 with TRBJ1-4; maybe TRBD1 (5 bases). V lost 6 bases, J lost 8 bases, and 10 bases lay in between. The CDR3 contains 12 residues. Looked up from germline, CDR1 is SNHLY and CDR2 is FYNNEI. The CDR3 DNA reads TGTGCCAGCAGGGCCCCAGGGGAAAAACTGTTTTTT. Encoded protein: CASRAPGEKLFF.

This clone was recorded a few times. The chain employs TRBV5-1 and TRBJ2-7, with 8 bases lining up with TRBD2. The CDR3 runs to 15 residues. The V segment lost 9 bases and the J segment 2 bases; nucleotides outside the gene matches: 13. Per germline, CDR1 SGHRS and CDR2 YFSETQ. CDR3 in amino acids: CAKTSLADIPYEQYF. The CDR3, as DNA: TGCGCCAAAACCTCACTAGCGGACATTCCCTACGAGCAGTACTTC. Looking up the rest from reference TRBV5-1 and TRBJ2-7 gives the full variable domain: KAGVTQTPRYLIKTRGQQVTLSCSPISGHRSVSWYQQTPGQGLQFLFEYFSETQRNKGNFPGRFSGRQFSNSRSEMNVSTLELGDSALYLCAKTSLADIPYEQYFGPGTRLTVT.

This chain joins TRBV23-1 and TRBJ2-6; possible D gene TRBD2, 5 bases. TRBV23-1 is filed as an ORF, its function uncertain. The CDR3 runs 15 residues. V dropped 6 bases and J dropped 2 bases, with 11 bases sitting between them. The CDR3 loop is CASSPPGTGANVLTF. The CDR3 coding sequence is TGCGCCAGCAGCCCGCCCGGGACTGGGGCCAACGTCCTGACTTTC.

This clone has just a few counts. V is TRBV10-1 and J is TRBJ1-1; D is undetermined. The CDR3 consists of 14 residues. The V gene lost 7 bases and the J gene lost 2 bases, with 14 bases spanning the gap. Germline V gene data show CDR1 as WNHNN and CDR2 as SYGVQD (reference sequence). The CDR3 reads CASTEDMGNTEAFF. The CDR3 DNA sequence: TGCGCCAGCACGGAGGATATGGGAAACACTGAAGCTTTCTTT.

This clone was seen a handful of times. J is TRBJ2-7 and V is TRBV7-9, with a weak D call TRBD2 (6 bases). This CDR3 is 15 amino acids long. CDR1 and CDR2 (germline): SEHNR, FQNEAQ (reference sequence). V dropped 5 bases and J dropped 3 bases, with 17 bases sitting between them. CDR3 loop: CASSEDPIGGYEQYF. The CDR3 DNA reads as TGTGCCAGCAGCGAGGATCCTATCGGGGGCTACGAGCAGTACTTC.

The chain uses TRBV7-9 and TRBJ2-1; 10 bases map to TRBD2. CDR3 size: 16 residues. V lost 1 base and J lost 7; bases outside the gene matches: 7. Germline CDR1 reads SEHNR; CDR2 reads FQNEAQ (reference sequence). CDR3 nucleotides: TGTGCCAGCAGCTTAGTAGGAAGCGGGAGGGGGAATGAGCAGTTCTTC. It is translated as CASSLVGSGRGNEQFF.